This TCR beta chain was obtained from a study of T cells in Graves' hyperthyroidism and ophthalmopathy. Template material for amplifying TCR beta CDR3 regions consisted of RNA transcripts. When the TCR CDR3 underwent first-round RT-PCR, the HTBI primer set was used. TCRdb reprocessed the multiplex PCR reads with MiXCR, giving one entry per CDR3 protein. The repertoire holds 550,000 to 800,000 distinct CDR3 sequences, around a sixth seen once, with roughly 15% in the top ten. Exclusions: uncontrolled infection, other autoimmune disease, pregnancy, lactation. The PBMCs were sourced from fresh peripheral blood (about 9.7 ml). Whole-study findings and limits: Among clonotypes expanded in thyroid above 0.001, most were also found in blood.

Per germline, CDR1 ENHRY and CDR2 SYGVKD. V lost 2 bases and J lost 5, with 9 bases in between. The CDR3 is made up of 13 amino acids. This clonotype was detected ten times or more. Its antigen is undetermined. The chain carries TRBV10-3 and TRBJ2-5, with D possibly TRBD2 on 5 matching bases. This TCR derives from a man aged 50-60 years with Graves' hyperthyroidism. Input material: blood. In DNA, the CDR3 is TGTGCCATCAGTGAGGGAGGCGTGGAGACCCAGTACTTC. Translation: CAISEGGVETQYF.